The 21 T cell receptor beta chains in this list originate from one sample, sequenced in a study of patients and donors after allogeneic stem cell transplantation. TCRdb analysed the RT-PCR reads with MiXCR anew, one entry per CDR3 protein. The sample has a few hundred thousand distinct CDR3 sequences, around 40% seen once. Sequencing was done on a sample of blood, either unsorted or a sorted T cell fraction (not recorded which). The receptors here all came from a human donor who was either an allogeneic HSCT recipient or a stem cell or donor lymphocyte infusion donor (not recorded which). It is not recorded whose cells these are; they may come from a transplant donor.

This clonotype was picked up a small number of times. The chain has TRBV3-2 and TRBJ1-5; the D call TRBD1 from the table was never checked on the DNA. TRBV3-2 constitutes a pseudogene. The CDR3 covers 12 residues. The CDR3 coding sequence is TGTGCCAGCAGCCAGCGGTTGTTCCCGGGGCATTTT. Encoded protein: CASSQRLFPGHF.

This chain joins TRBV28 and TRBJ2-7; 9 bases are a match to TRBD2. The V gene's germline CDR1 is MDHEN and CDR2 SYDVKM. This CDR3 contains 14 residues. Trimming removed 6 bases from V and 2 bases from J; junction bases left unmatched: 5. As DNA, the CDR3 is TGTGCCAGCAGAGATAGCGGGGGTACCTACGAGCAGTACTTC. This translates into CASRDSGGTYEQYF. Full variable domain (missing parts from reference TRBV28 and TRBJ2-7): DVKVTQSSRYLVKRTGEKVFLECVQDMDHENMFWYRQDPGLGLRLIYFSYDVKMKEKGDIPEGYSVSREKKERFSLILESASTNQTSMYLCASRDSGGTYEQYFGPGTRLTVT.

The rearrangement links TRBV4-3 to TRBJ2-1; 7 bases are shared with TRBD2. The germline gives CDR1 LGHNA, CDR2 YSLEER. The CDR3 spans 16 residues. J lost 7 bases, V lost 2 bases, and 11 bases had no gene match. The CDR3 DNA reads as TGCGCCAGCAGCCAATATCTTGGCCGGGGGGAGAATGAGCAGTTCTTC. Translated: CASSQYLGRGENEQFF.

The CDR3 nucleotides are TGTGCCAGCAGTTTCAATGGACAGGGGGCCGGGGAGCTGTTTTTT. It is translated as CASSFNGQGAGELFF. This rearrangement joins TRBV28 to TRBJ2-2; TRBD1 agrees at 10 bases. The CDR3 contains 15 residues. Trimming removed 3 bases from V and 6 bases from J; junction bases left unmatched: 4. Germline CDR1 is MDHEN and CDR2 is SYDVKM.

The chain links TRBV7-2 to TRBJ1-1; no firm D call. Germline lookup yields CDR1 SGHTA and CDR2 FQGNSA. The CDR3 contains 14 residues. V dropped 7 bases and J dropped 5 bases, with 17 bases sitting between them. CDR3: CASMRGYRNTEAFF. DNA of the CDR3: TGTGCCAGCATGCGAGGGTATAGGAATACTGAAGCTTTCTTT. The variable domain in full, with the rest retrieved from reference TRBV7-2 and TRBJ1-1, is GAGVSQSPSNKVTEKGKDVELRCDPISGHTALYWYRQSLGQGLEFLIYFQGNSAPDKSGLPSDRFSAERTGGSVSTLTIQRTQQEDSAVYLCASMRGYRNTEAFFGQGTRLTVV.

This chain's CDR3 is CASSQGQGYYEQYF. CDR3 in DNA: TGCGCCAGCAGCCAAGGACAGGGATACTACGAGCAGTACTTC. The chain carries TRBV5-1 and TRBJ2-7; 8 nucleotides agree with TRBD1. Losses at the gene ends were 4 bases for V and 3 bases for J; bases not matched to a gene: 6. The CDR3 length is 14 residues. Germline V CDR1 and CDR2: SGHRS, YFSETQ.

This clonotype was counted only a few times. This sequence joins TRBV30 and TRBJ2-7; D is possibly TRBD1 or TRBD2 (5 bases each). The CDR3 contains 13 residues. Trimming shortened V by 1 base and J by 7 bases, and 14 bases separated the two germline ends. Germline V CDR1 and CDR2: GTSNPN, SVGIG (reference sequence). In DNA form, the CDR3 reads TGTGCCTGGAGTGGAGGGTCCGAGGGGGAGCAGTACTTC. Residues: CAWSGGSEGEQYF.

The chain joins TRBV12-3 or TRBV12-4 to TRBJ1-2; unclear D gene. Trimming shortened V by 6 bases and J by 5 bases, and 10 bases separated the two germline ends. The CDR3 extends over 12 amino acids. The CDR3 protein is CASSPQAYGYTF. DNA for the CDR3: TGTGCCAGCAGCCCTCAGGCATATGGCTACACCTTC.

This rearrangement joins TRBV5-1 to TRBJ2-7; 7 positions agree with TRBD2. The CDR3 has 15 residues. V shed 3 bases and J 4 bases; nucleotides not matched to a gene: 10. The germline gives CDR1 SGHRS, CDR2 YFSETQ. CDR3: CASSSGTMERYEQYF. The CDR3, as DNA: TGCGCCAGCAGCTCTGGGACTATGGAGAGATACGAGCAGTACTTC.

This clonotype has only one observation. The V gene is TRBV7-9, the J gene TRBJ1-1; a weak D match, TRBD1 (5 bases). This CDR3 has 15 amino acids. The germline V gene has CDR1 SEHNR and CDR2 FQNEAQ (reference sequence). V was cut by 1 base and J by 5 bases, with 14 bases left in between. This CDR3 reads CASSLEGPPRTEAFF. As DNA, the CDR3 is TGTGCCAGCAGCTTAGAGGGGCCCCCGCGGACTGAAGCTTTCTTT.

This clonotype was picked up a small number of times. In DNA form, the CDR3 reads TGTGCCAGCAGTTTAGGGCATGTTCTCCACTTT. It codes for CASSLGHVLHF. V and J are TRBV12-3 or TRBV12-4 and TRBJ1-6; D is uncertain. V was trimmed by 1 base and J by 16 bases, leaving 8 bases between them. The CDR3 spans 11 residues.

This clonotype was picked up a small number of times. The chain joins TRBV28 to TRBJ2-7, with D perhaps assigned TRBD1 or TRBD2 (6 bases each). The CDR3 covers 15 residues. Per germline, CDR1 MDHEN and CDR2 SYDVKM. Trimming took off 5 bases at V and 2 bases at J, with 16 bases between the two ends. CDR3 residues: CASSPLRGETYEQYF. The CDR3 DNA is TGTGCCAGCAGTCCTTTGAGGGGGGAGACCTACGAGCAGTACTTC. The whole variable domain, remainder taken from reference TRBV28 and TRBJ2-7, is DVKVTQSSRYLVKRTGEKVFLECVQDMDHENMFWYRQDPGLGLRLIYFSYDVKMKEKGDIPEGYSVSREKKERFSLILESASTNQTSMYLCASSPLRGETYEQYFGPGTRLTVT.

The rearrangement uses TRBV12-3 or TRBV12-4 and TRBJ1-2; D gene unclear. With 2 bases removed from V and 5 bases from J, the gap between germline ends came to 6 bases. The CDR3 is 12 amino acids. The CDR3 sequence is CASSLTAYGYTF. The DNA for the CDR3 is TGTGCCAGCAGTTTAACCGCTTATGGCTACACCTTC.

The rearrangement links TRBV24-1 to TRBJ2-1; D might be TRBD1 (6 bases). V shed 4 bases and J shed 3 bases, with 15 bases lying between them. The length of the CDR3 is 16 residues. Germline CDR1 KGHDR, CDR2 SFDVKD. The CDR3 here is CATSERSGEVYNEQFF. The DNA of the CDR3 is TGTGCCACCAGTGAGAGGTCAGGGGAAGTCTACAATGAGCAGTTCTTC.

The chain uses TRBV29-1 and TRBJ2-3; possibly TRBD1 or TRBD2 for D (6 bases each). The CDR3 length is 12 residues. Trimming removed 8 bases from V and 5 bases from J, with 14 bases in between. Germline assignment: CDR1 SQVTM and CDR2 ANQGSEA. Written as DNA, the CDR3 is TGCAGCCCCGAGGAGGGGGGAGATACGCAGTATTTT. Its translation is CSPEEGGDTQYF.

The chain joins TRBV12-3 or TRBV12-4 to TRBJ1-5, with a weak D call TRBD1 (6 bases). V lost 3 bases and J lost 9, with 12 bases in between. This CDR3 contains 13 residues. The DNA of the CDR3 is TGTGCCAGCAGTTTGTTAGGGGGGACGCCCCAGCATTTT. It yields the protein CASSLLGGTPQHF.

This clonotype has just one count. The chain employs TRBV10-3 and TRBJ1-6; D is uncertain. Germline V lookup: CDR1 ENHRY, CDR2 SYGVKD. V was shortened by 2 bases and J by 8 bases, with 4 bases between the two germline ends. This CDR3 contains 12 residues. Written as DNA, the CDR3 is TGTGCCATCAGTGAGGCCGATTCACCCCTCCACTTT. Translated: CAISEADSPLHF.

This rearrangement joins TRBV4-2 to TRBJ1-4; tentatively, D is TRBD1 (6 bases). This CDR3 spans 16 amino acids. Trimming removed 3 bases at V and 4 bases at J, with 15 bases between. Germline CDR1 reads LGHNA; CDR2 reads YNFKEQ. The CDR3 DNA reads TGTGCCAGCAGCCAGAGACAGGCTTCGCTTAATGAAAAACTGTTTTTT. It yields the protein CASSQRQASLNEKLFF.

V usage is TRBV5-1 and J usage is TRBJ2-5; D is uncertain. The CDR3 totals 12 residues. Trimming left V 0 bases short and J 7 bases short, with 7 bases between. Germline V gene sequence: CDR1 SGHRS, CDR2 YFSETQ. The CDR3 sequence is CASSLEGRTQYF. As DNA, the CDR3 is TGCGCCAGCAGCTTGGAGGGTAGGACCCAGTACTTC.

There are a few counts of this clonotype. V is TRBV29-1 and J is TRBJ1-1; D unclear. Germline values: CDR1 SQVTM, CDR2 ANQGSEA. The CDR3 covers 13 residues. The V end lost 6 bases, the J end lost 0 bases, and 11 bases lay between the germline ends. The CDR3 DNA follows: TGCAGCGTCGCCGGGCTAATGAACACTGAAGCTTTCTTT. Its protein product is CSVAGLMNTEAFF.

The V and J genes are TRBV9 and TRBJ1-5; D is unclear. Germline V gene lookup returns CDR1 SGDLS and CDR2 YYNGEE. The CDR3 sequence is 15 residues long. Trimming left V 4 bases short and J 4 bases short, with 15 bases between. CDR3 sequence: CASSPRGLGNQPQHF. The CDR3 DNA sequence: TGTGCCAGCAGCCCTAGAGGTCTAGGGAATCAGCCCCAGCATTTT.